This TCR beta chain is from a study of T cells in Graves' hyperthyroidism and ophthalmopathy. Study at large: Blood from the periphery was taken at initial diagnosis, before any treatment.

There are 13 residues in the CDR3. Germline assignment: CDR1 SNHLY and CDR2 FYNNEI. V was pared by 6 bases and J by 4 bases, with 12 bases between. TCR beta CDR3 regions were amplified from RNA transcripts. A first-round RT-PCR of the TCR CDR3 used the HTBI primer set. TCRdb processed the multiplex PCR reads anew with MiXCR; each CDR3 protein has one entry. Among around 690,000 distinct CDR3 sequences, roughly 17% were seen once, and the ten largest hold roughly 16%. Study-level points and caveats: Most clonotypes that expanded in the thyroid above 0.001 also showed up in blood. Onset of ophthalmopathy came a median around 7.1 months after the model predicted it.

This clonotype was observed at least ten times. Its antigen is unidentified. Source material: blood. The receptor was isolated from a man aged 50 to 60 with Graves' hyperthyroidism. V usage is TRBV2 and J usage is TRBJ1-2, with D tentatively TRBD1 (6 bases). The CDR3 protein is CASSFGQTYGYTF. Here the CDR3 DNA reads TGTGCCAGCAGCTTCGGACAGACCTATGGCTACACCTTC.